A selection of T cell receptor beta chains follows, all from one sample in a study of T cell changes during pregnancy in multiple sclerosis. Method: immunoSEQ multiplex PCR; TCRdb's copy keeps in-frame clones and lacks some. This sample has 90,000 to 100,000 clones, with roughly nine tenths found just once. The sample in question was peripheral blood, obtained in the first trimester of pregnancy. These receptor sequences come from a female donor with multiple sclerosis, enrolled in a pregnancy study. Both conserved end residues are part of each CDR3. D genes are given only for firm matches.

V	J	length	D	CDR3
TRBV5-6	TRBJ2-5	14	.	CASSFRRVQETQYF
TRBV19	TRBJ1-1	15	.	CASSIGALMNTEAFF
TRBV6-1	TRBJ1-2	11	.	CTSSLLDGYTF
TRBV30	TRBJ2-1	13	TRBD1	CAWETGSGGEQFF
TRBV7-6	TRBJ2-7	18	TRBD1	CASSPRPGTGKGFYEQYF
TRBV11-2	TRBJ1-2	15	TRBD1	CASSFQGASNYGYTF
TRBV5-4	TRBJ2-1	15	.	CASSSPGERYNEQFF
TRBV29-1	TRBJ1-4	13	.	CSAGQTTNEKLFF
TRBV7-5	TRBJ1-1	14	.	CVRSQRDRNTEAFF
TRBV5-1	TRBJ2-7	14	.	CASSLGGVEDEQYF
TRBV5-4	TRBJ1-1	13	.	CASSFRGYTEAFF
TRBV5-6	TRBJ2-3	18	.	CASSSTGLGGDRTDTQYF
TRBV5-1	TRBJ2-5	17	TRBD2	CASSLDRIGRGQETQYF
TRBV5-4	TRBJ2-1	17	TRBD1	CASSLEPGTGFYNEQFF
TRBV6-1	TRBJ1-2	15	TRBD1	CASNDPGQGAYGYTF
TRBV28	TRBJ1-1	14	.	CASSSGTLNTEAFF
TRBV2	TRBJ2-3	15	TRBD2	CASSPGLAVTDTQYF
TRBV5-1	TRBJ2-5	15	TRBD2	CASSSDLAVQETQYF
TRBV6-1	TRBJ1-1	11	.	CASSPHRDHFF
TRBV5-6	TRBJ2-7	16	TRBD2	CASSLPTSGSIYEQYF
TRBV5-5	TRBJ1-5	15	.	CASSLEAGDGRPQHF
TRBV19	TRBJ2-3	14	.	CASSISGSTDTQYF
TRBV29-1	TRBJ2-1	14	.	CSVDWSSSYNEQFF
TRBV7-2	TRBJ2-7	15	TRBD2	CASSHLAGGGYEQYF
TRBV28	TRBJ2-5	16	TRBD2	CASSLWSGRAGETQYF
TRBV6-1	TRBJ1-1	16	.	CASSDPFEGENTEAFF
TRBV5-6	TRBJ1-2	14	TRBD1	CASSSGTGGYGYTF
TRBV7-2	TRBJ1-1	13	.	CASSSIQSGGAFF
TRBV27	TRBJ2-7	15	TRBD2	CASSPRTSGTHEQYF
TRBV30	TRBJ1-1	15	.	CAWSLGVLGNTEAFF
TRBV13	TRBJ2-7	12	.	CASSSYRDEQYF
TRBV15	TRBJ1-2	17	.	CATSRDKGNRPNYGYTF
TRBV5-6	TRBJ2-5	14	.	CASSLLKRMVTQYF
TRBV30	TRBJ2-5	18	TRBD2	CAWSVGLAGGWGQETQYF
TRBV20-1	TRBJ2-1	11	.	CSARNRGEQFF
TRBV4-2	TRBJ1-1	14	.	CASSQDLGNTEAFF
TRBV5-1	TRBJ1-1	12	.	CASSPADTEAFF
TRBV6-4	TRBJ2-3	14	.	CASSIRGNTDTQYF
TRBV27	TRBJ2-7	14	TRBD2	CASSIAGTSYEQYF
TRBV5-6	TRBJ1-2	12	.	CASSTDSWSYTF
TRBV12-5	TRBJ2-4	18	.	CASGLVHLQGRTKNIQYF
TRBV7-6	TRBJ2-2	15	.	CASSFGLGNTGELFF
TRBV4-1	TRBJ2-5	14	TRBD1	CASSQGDREKTQYF
TRBV6-6	TRBJ1-5	14	TRBD1	CASREDRVNQPQHF
TRBV2	TRBJ2-7	16	TRBD1	CASSKPRRDRGGEQYF
TRBV13	TRBJ2-7	15	.	CASSLGLNPAYEQYF
TRBV5-1	TRBJ1-1	16	TRBD1	CASSLDGTGLNTEAFF
TRBV2	TRBJ2-3	15	TRBD2	CASSLLAGGGDTQYF
TRBV7-2	TRBJ2-7	16	TRBD2	CASSLEGTSGRNEQYF